This note documents a single TCR beta chain sequence. The antigen is not known. TCRdb itself ran the 5' RACE reads through MiXCR, one entry per CDR3 protein. The table records 550,000 to 700,000 distinct CDR3 sequences, around 16% of them present only once. Germline V gene sequence: CDR1 SEHNR, CDR2 FQNEAQ (reference sequence). The CDR3 sequence is 13 residues long. Trimming stripped 5 bases from V and 4 bases from J, with 11 bases between. This entry comes from a study of T-cell memory formation after mild COVID-19. Notes on the study in general: Contracting CD4+ clones lay largely in CM and EM, with CD8+ ones residing in EMRA. Certain responding clones were present in pre-infection memory, suggesting participation of cross-reactive memory.

The sequencing input was PBMCs or a T cell subset sorted from them (not recorded which). The TCR sequence derives from an adult woman who had mild COVID-19 (a few samples of this study predate the infection). Cell type and time point are not known. The chain combines TRBV7-9 with TRBJ1-2; D call uncertain. This CDR3 reads CASSLTAFYGYTF. The DNA for the CDR3 is TGTGCCAGCAGCCTTACAGCCTTCTATGGCTACACCTTC.